This T cell receptor (beta chain) was documented in a study of beta chain features in type 1 diabetes (dated by TCRdb to the late 2010s). At the level of the whole study: Mean age, gender distribution, total cell number and subset yield did not differ between patients and healthy donors. A total of roughly 100 million sorted cells were examined across all samples, and RNA yield correlated strongly with the number of cells per subset. In the study, recently diagnosed type 1 diabetes patients and matched healthy donors were compared on the TCRB repertoires of their sorted circulating CD4+ T cell subsets. Regulatory and stem cell-like memory subsets were obtained from only 8 patients and roughly eight healthy donors, while naive and central memory subsets were obtained from all 28 donors.

The CDR3 spans 14 residues, from the cysteine through the phenylalanine. Only the CDR3 DNA stays, 42 bases, in frame from base 1. The CDR1 and CDR2 encoded by the germline V gene (reference sequence) are SGHNT and YYREEE. V is pruned by 4 bases and J by 9 bases, leaving 7 bases of the junction without a gene match. This clone has a handful of counts. The antigen it recognizes is unknown. No base qualities exist here, and no much larger clone lies one base off it. The entire amount of isolated RNA was reverse transcribed using the High Capacity cDNA Reverse Transcription Kit, so the sequenced TCRB transcripts were expressed ones. Naive, central memory and regulatory T cell samples underwent deep immunoSEQ sequencing, averaging roughly 3.4 million total reads per sample. After sorted cells were lysed in RLT buffer, RNA was extracted with DNase-treated RNeasy Micro or Mini kits, with the choice depending on cell number. To prevent cross-contamination, every cell subset was processed on its own, while patient and healthy donor samples were processed together. Using the immunoSEQ multiplex PCR, TCRB sequences were amplified from cDNA into 87-bp fragments spanning the CDR3 region. The amplicons were sequenced using the Illumina HiSeq platform. Per the source publication's procedure: Synthetic template baselines were used to correct PCR bias computationally, reads within Hamming distance 2 were collapsed, and singletons that could not be merged were discarded. By aligning reads against IMGT, V, D and J genes, CDR3 length, and insertions or deletions at six rearrangement sites were assigned. Within each subset, clonotype counts were normalized to sorted cell number, after which true diversity and Gini coefficients were computed with the tcR R package. Repertoire sharing was quantified using the overlap coefficient calculated on TCRB nucleotide sequences. Out-of-frame TCRB sequences from naive cells were analyzed as a proxy for the pre-selection repertoire. As stored in TCRdb, this immuneACCESS dataset retains in-frame rearrangements with V and J assigned. A fraction of the clones does not appear; measured against another copy, unresolved V genes explain less than half of the discrepancy, and the remainder lacks a known reason. That table gives V, J and clone size, and the DNA gave D and trimming. This sample is represented by a few hundred thousand clones; approximately 15% of them were singletons. Of the sample, 0.015% to 0.02% falls within the top ten clones.

Each donor gave one peripheral blood draw, approximately 110 mL on average, collected into heparinised tubes. Naive, central memory, regulatory and stem cell-like memory CD4+ T cells were sorted on a BD FACSAria II using a panel including CD45RO, CCR7, CD25, CD127, CD95 and CD27. All sorted populations exceeded 95% purity. Right away, PBMCs were isolated by Lymphoprep density gradient centrifugation and were stained directly, with no culture step. So that batch effects would be minimized, each experiment stained and sorted samples in pairs, pairing one healthy donor with one patient. The study at large found these results: Because cDNA rather than genomic DNA was sequenced, highly expressing activated cells could have been over-represented, although no difference in activation and CD3 levels was found between groups. The naive, central memory and regulatory TCRB repertoires appeared to resemble one another more closely among patients than among healthy donors. PCR may preferentially amplify shorter templates, but because patient and control samples were amplified and corrected together, any resulting skew would affect both groups equally. Type 1 diabetes patients showed a moderate but significant shortening of TCRB CDR3 length in all four CD4+ subsets. Because the HLA sub-analyses included only small numbers of individuals, any influence of HLA type on TCRB rearrangement was left unresolved. Patients with type 1 diabetes made fewer insertions and deleted more nucleotides at VDJ recombination sites, implying thymic rearrangement abnormalities.

Sequenced sample: naive CD4+ T cells from blood. The sample's cell subset or site label, decoded: true naive CD4+ T cells. The origin of this receptor is a young man with type 1 diabetes. This chain is built from TRBV5-4 and TRBJ2-2; TRBD2 agrees with 9 junctional bases. The CDR3 has the sequence CASSHGLARRELFF. The sequenced DNA is TGTGCCAGCAGCCATGGACTAGCGAGACGGGAGCTGTTTTTT.